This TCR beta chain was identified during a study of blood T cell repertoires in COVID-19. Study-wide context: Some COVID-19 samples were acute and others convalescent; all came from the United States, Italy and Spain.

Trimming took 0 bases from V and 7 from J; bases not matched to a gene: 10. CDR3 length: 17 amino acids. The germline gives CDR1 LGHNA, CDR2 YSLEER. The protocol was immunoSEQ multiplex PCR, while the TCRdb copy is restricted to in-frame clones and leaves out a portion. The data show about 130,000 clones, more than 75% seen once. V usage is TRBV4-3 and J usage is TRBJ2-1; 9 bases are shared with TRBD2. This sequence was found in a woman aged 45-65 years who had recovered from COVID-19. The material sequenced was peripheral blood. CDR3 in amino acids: CASSQDRRGRAGNEQFF. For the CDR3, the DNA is TGCGCCAGCAGCCAAGATCGTCGCGGGAGGGCCGGGAATGAGCAGTTCTTC.